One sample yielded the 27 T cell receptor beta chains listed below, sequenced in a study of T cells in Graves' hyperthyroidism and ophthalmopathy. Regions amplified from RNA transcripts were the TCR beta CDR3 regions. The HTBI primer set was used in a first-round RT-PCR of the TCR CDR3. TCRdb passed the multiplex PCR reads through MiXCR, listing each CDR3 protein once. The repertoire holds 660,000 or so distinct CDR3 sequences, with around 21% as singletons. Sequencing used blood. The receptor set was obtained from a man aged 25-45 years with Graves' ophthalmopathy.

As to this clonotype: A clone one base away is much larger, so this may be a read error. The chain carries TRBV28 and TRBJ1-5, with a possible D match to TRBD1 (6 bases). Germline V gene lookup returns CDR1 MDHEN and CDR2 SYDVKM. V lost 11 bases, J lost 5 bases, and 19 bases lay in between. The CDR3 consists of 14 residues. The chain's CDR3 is CAALRGGRDQPQHF. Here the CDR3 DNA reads TGTGCCGCTCTGAGGGGGGGGCGGGATCAGCCCCAGCATTTT.

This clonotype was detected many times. The CDR3 DNA sequence: TGTGCCAGCAGTCGGGAACAGGGGTACGAGCAGTACTTC. This gives the protein CASSREQGYEQYF. This chain links TRBV12-3 or TRBV12-4 with TRBJ2-7; 7 nucleotides align to TRBD1. After removal of 5 bases from V and 4 bases from J, the junction contained 5 bases not matched to a gene. CDR3 length: 13 residues.

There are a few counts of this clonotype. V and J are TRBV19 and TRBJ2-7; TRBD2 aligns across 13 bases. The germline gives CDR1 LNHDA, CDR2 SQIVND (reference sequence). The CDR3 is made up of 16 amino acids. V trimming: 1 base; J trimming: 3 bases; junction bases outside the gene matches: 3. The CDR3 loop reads CASSIAGTSGDYEQYF. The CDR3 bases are TGTGCCAGTAGTATAGCCGGGACTAGCGGGGACTACGAGCAGTACTTC.

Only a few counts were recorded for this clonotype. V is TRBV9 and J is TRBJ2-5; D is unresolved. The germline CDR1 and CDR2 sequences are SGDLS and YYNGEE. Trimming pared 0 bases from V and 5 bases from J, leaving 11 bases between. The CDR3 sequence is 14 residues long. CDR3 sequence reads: CASSVDPQTETQYF. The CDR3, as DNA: TGTGCCAGCAGCGTAGATCCCCAAACGGAGACCCAGTACTTC.

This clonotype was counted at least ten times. The CDR3 DNA sequence: TGTGCCAGCAGTTTAGCGGGTACAGGGTACGAGCAGTACTTC. Amino acid sequence: CASSLAGTGYEQYF. The rearrangement uses TRBV12-3 or TRBV12-4 and TRBJ2-7, with D possibly matching TRBD1 (6 bases). The V end was cut by 0 bases, the J end by 4 bases, with 10 bases between. CDR3 length equals 14 residues.

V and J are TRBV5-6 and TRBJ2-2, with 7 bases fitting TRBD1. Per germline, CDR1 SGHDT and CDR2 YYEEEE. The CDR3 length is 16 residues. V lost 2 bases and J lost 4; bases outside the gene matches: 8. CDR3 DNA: TGTGCCAGCAGCTTCCTACTGACAGGGTTCACCGGGGAGCTGTTTTTT. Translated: CASSFLLTGFTGELFF.

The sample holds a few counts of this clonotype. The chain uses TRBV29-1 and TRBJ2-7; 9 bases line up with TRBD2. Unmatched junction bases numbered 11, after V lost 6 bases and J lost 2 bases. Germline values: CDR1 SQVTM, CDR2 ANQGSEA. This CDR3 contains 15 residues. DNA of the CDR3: TGCAGCGTGTTGGGGCGGGAGGGATCCCCCTACGAGCAGTACTTC. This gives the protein CSVLGREGSPYEQYF.

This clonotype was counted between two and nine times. CDR3 in amino acids: CAWTLLADRTDTQYF. In DNA form, the CDR3 reads TGTGCCTGGACCTTACTAGCGGATCGCACAGATACGCAGTATTTT. This chain links TRBV30 with TRBJ2-3, with 8 bases that match TRBD2. CDR1 is GTSNPN, CDR2 SVGIG, per germline (reference sequence). The ends lost 4 bases at V and 1 base at J; junction bases unmatched: 7. This CDR3 has 15 amino acids.

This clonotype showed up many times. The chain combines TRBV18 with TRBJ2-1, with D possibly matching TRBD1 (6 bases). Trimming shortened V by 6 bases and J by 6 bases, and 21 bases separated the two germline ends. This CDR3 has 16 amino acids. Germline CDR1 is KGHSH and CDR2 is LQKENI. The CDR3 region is CASSIQGPSLVNEQFF. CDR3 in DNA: TGTGCCAGCTCCATACAGGGTCCTAGCCTCGTCAATGAGCAGTTCTTC.

The CDR3 spells CASSYGSGNTIYF. CDR3 sequence (DNA): TGTGCCAGCAGTTATGGGTCCGGAAACACCATATATTTT. The chain joins TRBV6-5 to TRBJ1-3; no definite D call. Germline loops: CDR1 MNHEY, CDR2 SVGAGI. The CDR3 is 13 amino acids. Trimming took off 3 bases at V and 4 bases at J, with 7 bases between the two ends.

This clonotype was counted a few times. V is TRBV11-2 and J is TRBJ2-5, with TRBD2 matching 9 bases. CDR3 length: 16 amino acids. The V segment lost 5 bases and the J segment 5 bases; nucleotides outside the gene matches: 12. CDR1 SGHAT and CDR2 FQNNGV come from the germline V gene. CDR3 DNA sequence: TGTGCCAGCAGCCGAGCCCCGCGGGGGGGGGGGGAGACCCAGTACTTC. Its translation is CASSRAPRGGGETQYF.

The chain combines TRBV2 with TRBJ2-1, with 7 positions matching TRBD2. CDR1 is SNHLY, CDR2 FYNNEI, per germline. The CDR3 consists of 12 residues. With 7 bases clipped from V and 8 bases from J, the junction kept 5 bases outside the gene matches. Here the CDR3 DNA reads TGTGCCAGCAATCCGGGGAGGGATGAGCAGTTCTTC. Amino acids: CASNPGRDEQFF.

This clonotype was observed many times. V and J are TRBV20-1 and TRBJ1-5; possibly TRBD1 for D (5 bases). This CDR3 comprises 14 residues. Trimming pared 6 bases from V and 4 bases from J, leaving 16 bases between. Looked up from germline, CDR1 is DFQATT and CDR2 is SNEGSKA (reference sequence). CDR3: CSASGLAANQPQHF. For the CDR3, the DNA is TGCAGTGCCTCAGGGCTTGCCGCTAATCAGCCCCAGCATTTT.

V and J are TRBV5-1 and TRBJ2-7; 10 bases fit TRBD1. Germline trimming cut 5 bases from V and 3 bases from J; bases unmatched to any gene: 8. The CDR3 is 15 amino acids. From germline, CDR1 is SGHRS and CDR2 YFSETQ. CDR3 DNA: TGCGCCAGCAGGGACGGACAGGGGGGCGACTACGAGCAGTACTTC. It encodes CASRDGQGGDYEQYF. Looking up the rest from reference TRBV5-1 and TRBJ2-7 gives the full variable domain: KAGVTQTPRYLIKTRGQQVTLSCSPISGHRSVSWYQQTPGQGLQFLFEYFSETQRNKGNFPGRFSGRQFSNSRSEMNVSTLELGDSALYLCASRDGQGGDYEQYFGPGTRLTVT.

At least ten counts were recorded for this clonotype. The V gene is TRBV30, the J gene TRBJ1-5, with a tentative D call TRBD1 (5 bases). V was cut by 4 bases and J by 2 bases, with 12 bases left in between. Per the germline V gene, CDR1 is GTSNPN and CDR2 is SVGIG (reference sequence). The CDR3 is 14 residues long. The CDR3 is CAWTGGIGNQPQHF. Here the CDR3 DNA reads TGTGCCTGGACTGGGGGAATCGGCAATCAGCCCCAGCATTTT.

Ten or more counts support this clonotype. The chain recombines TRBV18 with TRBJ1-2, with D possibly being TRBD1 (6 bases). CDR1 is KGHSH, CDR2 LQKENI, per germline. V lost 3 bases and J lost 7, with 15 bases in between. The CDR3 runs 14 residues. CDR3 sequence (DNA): TGTGCCAGCTCACCCCCAGGGGTTACGAGTGGCTACACCTTC. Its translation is CASSPPGVTSGYTF.

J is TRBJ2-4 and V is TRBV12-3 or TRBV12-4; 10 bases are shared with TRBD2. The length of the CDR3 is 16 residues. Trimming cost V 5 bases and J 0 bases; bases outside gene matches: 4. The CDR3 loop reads CASSLSGRAAKNIQYF. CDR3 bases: TGTGCCAGCAGTCTAAGCGGGAGGGCAGCCAAAAACATTCAGTACTTC.

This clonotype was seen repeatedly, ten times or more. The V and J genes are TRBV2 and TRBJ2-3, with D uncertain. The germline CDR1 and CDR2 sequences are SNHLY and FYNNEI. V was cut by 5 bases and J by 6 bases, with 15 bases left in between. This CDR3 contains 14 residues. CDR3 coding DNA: TGTGCCAGCAGTCCCGAAGGGTTTGCGGATACGCAGTATTTT. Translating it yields CASSPEGFADTQYF. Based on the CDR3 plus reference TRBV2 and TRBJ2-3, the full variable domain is EPEVTQTPSHQVTQMGQEVILRCVPISNHLYFYWYRQILGQKVEFLVSFYNNEISEKSEIFDDQFSVERPDGSNFTLKIRSTKLEDSAMYFCASSPEGFADTQYFGPGTRLTVL.

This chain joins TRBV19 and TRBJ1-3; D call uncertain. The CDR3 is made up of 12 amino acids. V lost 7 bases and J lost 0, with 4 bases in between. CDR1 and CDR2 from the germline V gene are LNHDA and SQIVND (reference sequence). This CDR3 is CASTRSGNTIYF. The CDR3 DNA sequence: TGTGCCAGTACGCGCTCTGGAAACACCATATATTTT.

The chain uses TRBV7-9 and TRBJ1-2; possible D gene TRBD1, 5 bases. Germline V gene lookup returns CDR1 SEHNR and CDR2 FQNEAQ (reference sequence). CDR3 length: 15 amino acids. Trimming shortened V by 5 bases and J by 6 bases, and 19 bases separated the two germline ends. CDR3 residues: CASSPTAGSRHGYTF. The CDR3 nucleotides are TGTGCCAGCAGCCCGACAGCCGGCTCGAGGCATGGCTACACCTTC.

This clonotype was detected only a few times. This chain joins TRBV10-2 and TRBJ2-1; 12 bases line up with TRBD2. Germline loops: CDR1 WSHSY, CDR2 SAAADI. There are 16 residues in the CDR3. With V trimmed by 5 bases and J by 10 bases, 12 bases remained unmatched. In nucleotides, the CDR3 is TGCGCCAGCAGTATGGGACTAGCGGGTGGGAGATGGGAGCAGTTCTTC. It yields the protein CASSMGLAGGRWEQFF.

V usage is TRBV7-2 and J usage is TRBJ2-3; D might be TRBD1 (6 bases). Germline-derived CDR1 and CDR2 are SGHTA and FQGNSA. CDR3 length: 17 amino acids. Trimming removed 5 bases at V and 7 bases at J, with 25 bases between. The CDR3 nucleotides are TGTGCCAGCAGCGAGAAACAGGGTCCGAAAACAAAATATACGCAGTATTTT. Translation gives CASSEKQGPKTKYTQYF.

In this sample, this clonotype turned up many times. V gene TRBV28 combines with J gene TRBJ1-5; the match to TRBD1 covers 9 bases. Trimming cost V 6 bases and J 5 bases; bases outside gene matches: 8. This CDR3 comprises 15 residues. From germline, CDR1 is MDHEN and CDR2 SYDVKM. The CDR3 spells CASSPGTGLYQPQHF. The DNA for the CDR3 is TGTGCCAGCAGCCCTGGGACAGGGCTCTATCAGCCCCAGCATTTT.

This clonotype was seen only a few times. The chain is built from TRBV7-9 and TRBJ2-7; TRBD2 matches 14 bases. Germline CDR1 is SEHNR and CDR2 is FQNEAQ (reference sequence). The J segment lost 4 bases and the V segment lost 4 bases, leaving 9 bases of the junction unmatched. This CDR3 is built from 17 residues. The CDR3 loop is CASSSTAGLAGAYEQYF. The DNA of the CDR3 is TGTGCCAGCAGCTCGACAGCGGGACTAGCGGGAGCGTACGAGCAGTACTTC.

CDR3 residues: CASSHPGAGANTEAFF. The DNA of the CDR3 is TGTGCCAGCAGTCACCCTGGTGCAGGGGCGAACACTGAAGCTTTCTTT. This sequence joins TRBV28 and TRBJ1-1, with TRBD1 as a possible D gene (6 bases). The V end was cut by 5 bases, the J end by 1 base, with 17 bases between. Germline CDR1 is MDHEN and CDR2 is SYDVKM. The CDR3 has 16 residues. Complete variable domain (other parts from reference TRBV28 and TRBJ1-1): DVKVTQSSRYLVKRTGEKVFLECVQDMDHENMFWYRQDPGLGLRLIYFSYDVKMKEKGDIPEGYSVSREKKERFSLILESASTNQTSMYLCASSHPGAGANTEAFFGQGTRLTVV.

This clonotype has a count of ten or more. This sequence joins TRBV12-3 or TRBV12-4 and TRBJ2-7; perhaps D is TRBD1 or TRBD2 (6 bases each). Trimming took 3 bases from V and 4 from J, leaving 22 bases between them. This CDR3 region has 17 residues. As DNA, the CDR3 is TGTGCCAGCAGTTTCGGGGGCAGACGTTCGTGGAGTTACGAGCAGTACTTC. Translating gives CASSFGGRRSWSYEQYF.

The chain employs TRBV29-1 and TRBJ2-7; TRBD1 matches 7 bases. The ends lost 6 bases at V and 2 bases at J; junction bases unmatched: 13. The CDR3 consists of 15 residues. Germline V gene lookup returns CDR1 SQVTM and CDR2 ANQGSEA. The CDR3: CSVVQYGTDTYEQYF. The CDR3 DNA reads TGCAGCGTCGTCCAATATGGGACAGATACCTACGAGCAGTACTTC.